This T cell receptor (beta chain) was sequenced during a study of shared clonotypes between healthy human individuals. When replicate PCRs were run on sorted subsets, they used around 200 ng DNA, around 33,000 T cell genomes. This table comes from immunoSEQ multiplex PCR, and its TCRdb copy is limited to in-frame clones, with some not included. The sample shows around 1.6 million clones, under 99% of them seen only once. Trimming stripped 5 bases from V and 5 bases from J, with 10 bases between. The CDR3 runs to 13 residues. Germline V gene data show CDR1 as MNHEY and CDR2 as SMNVEV (reference sequence). With respect to this clone: Its antigen remains unidentified. At the DNA level, this CDR3 is encoded by other sequences in the same sample as well.

Study-wide results and limits: Sample collection involved blood only; tissue repertoires are likely different.

The sample was naive CD4+ T cells sorted from blood. Subset denoted: CD45RA+ positively selected. The receptor was isolated from a young man in good health. This rearrangement joins TRBV27 to TRBJ2-1, with D unresolved. CDR3 nucleotides: TGTGCCAGCAGTAGCAGTGGGGACAATGAGCAGTTCTTC. It encodes CASSSSGDNEQFF.